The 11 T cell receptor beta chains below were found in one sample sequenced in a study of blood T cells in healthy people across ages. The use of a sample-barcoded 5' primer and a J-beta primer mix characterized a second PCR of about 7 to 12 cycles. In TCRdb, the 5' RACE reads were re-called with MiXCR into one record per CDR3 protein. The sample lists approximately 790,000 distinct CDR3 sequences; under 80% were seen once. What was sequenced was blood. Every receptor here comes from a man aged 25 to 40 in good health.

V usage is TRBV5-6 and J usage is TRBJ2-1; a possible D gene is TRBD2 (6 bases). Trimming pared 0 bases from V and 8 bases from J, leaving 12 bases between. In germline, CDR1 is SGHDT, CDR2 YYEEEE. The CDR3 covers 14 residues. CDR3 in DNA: TGTGCCAGCAGCTTGGAGGCGGGGTGGGATGAGCAGTTCTTC. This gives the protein CASSLEAGWDEQFF.

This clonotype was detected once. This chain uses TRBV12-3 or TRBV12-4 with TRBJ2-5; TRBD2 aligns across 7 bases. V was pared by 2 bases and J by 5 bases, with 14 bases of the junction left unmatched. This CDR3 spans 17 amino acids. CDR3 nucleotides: TGTGCCAGCAGTTTAATGTGGGGGAGGGCCCTCAAGGAGACCCAGTACTTC. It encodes CASSLMWGRALKETQYF.

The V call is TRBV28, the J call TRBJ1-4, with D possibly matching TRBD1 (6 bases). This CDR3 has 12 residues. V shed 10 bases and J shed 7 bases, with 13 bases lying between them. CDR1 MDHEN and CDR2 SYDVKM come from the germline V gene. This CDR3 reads CAIVGAAEKLFF. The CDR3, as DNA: TGTGCCATCGTGGGGGCCGCTGAAAAACTGTTTTTT.

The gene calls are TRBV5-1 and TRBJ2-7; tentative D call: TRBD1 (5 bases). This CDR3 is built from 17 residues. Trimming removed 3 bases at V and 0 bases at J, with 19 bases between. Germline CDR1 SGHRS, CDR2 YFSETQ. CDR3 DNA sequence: TGCGCCAGCAGCTCGCAACCCAGCCAGGGCCTCTCCTACGAGCAGTACTTC. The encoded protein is CASSSQPSQGLSYEQYF.

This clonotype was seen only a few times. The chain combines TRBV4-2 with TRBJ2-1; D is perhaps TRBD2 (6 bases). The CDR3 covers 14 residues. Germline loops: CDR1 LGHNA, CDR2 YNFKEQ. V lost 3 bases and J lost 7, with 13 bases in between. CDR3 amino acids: CASSHGGSGNEQFF. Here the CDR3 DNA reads TGTGCCAGCAGCCATGGGGGGAGTGGGAATGAGCAGTTCTTC.

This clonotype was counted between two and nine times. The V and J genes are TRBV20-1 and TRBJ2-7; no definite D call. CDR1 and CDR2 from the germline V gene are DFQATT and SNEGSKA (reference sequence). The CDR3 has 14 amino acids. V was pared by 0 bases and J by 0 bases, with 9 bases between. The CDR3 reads CSARDQPSSYEQYF. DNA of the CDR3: TGCAGTGCTAGAGATCAGCCCAGCTCCTACGAGCAGTACTTC.

CDR3 in amino acids: CAISGGDQATYEQYF. CDR3 DNA sequence: TGTGCCATCAGTGGTGGGGATCAGGCCACCTACGAGCAGTACTTC. V gene TRBV10-3 combines with J gene TRBJ2-7; D uncertain. V lost 4 bases to trimming and J lost 2 bases, with 15 bases between them. Germline lookup yields CDR1 ENHRY and CDR2 SYGVKD. The CDR3 loop spans 15 amino acids.

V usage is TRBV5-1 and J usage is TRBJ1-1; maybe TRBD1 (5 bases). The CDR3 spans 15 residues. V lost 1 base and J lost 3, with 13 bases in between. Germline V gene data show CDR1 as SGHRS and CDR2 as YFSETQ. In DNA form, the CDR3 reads TGCGCCAGCAGCTTGTCGCAGGGCGGTTACACTGAAGCTTTCTTT. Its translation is CASSLSQGGYTEAFF.

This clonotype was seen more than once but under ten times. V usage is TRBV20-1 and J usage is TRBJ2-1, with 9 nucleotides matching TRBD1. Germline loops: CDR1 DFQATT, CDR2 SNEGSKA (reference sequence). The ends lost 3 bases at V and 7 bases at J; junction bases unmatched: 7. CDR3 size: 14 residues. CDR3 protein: CSAREGTGRNEQFF. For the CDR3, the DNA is TGCAGTGCTAGGGAAGGGACAGGGAGAAATGAGCAGTTCTTC.

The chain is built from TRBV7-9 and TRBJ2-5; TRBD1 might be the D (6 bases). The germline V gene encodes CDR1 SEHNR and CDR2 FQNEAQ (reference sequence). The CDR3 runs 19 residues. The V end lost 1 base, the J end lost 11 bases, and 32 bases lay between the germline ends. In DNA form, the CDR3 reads TGTGCCAGCAGCTTAGTCATCCTGGGGGCATATAATTTGTACAATGAGCAGTACTTC. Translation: CASSLVILGAYNLYNEQYF.

CDR3 sequence (DNA): TGCAGTGCTGGGGGGGAGGGCGGCTACGAGCAGTACTTC. Its protein product is CSAGGEGGYEQYF. V and J are TRBV20-1 and TRBJ2-4, with 7 bases that match TRBD2. The DNA matches TRBJ2-7 better at its end, which makes the J call doubtful. The CDR3 totals 13 residues. The germline CDR1 and CDR2 sequences are DFQATT and SNEGSKA (reference sequence).